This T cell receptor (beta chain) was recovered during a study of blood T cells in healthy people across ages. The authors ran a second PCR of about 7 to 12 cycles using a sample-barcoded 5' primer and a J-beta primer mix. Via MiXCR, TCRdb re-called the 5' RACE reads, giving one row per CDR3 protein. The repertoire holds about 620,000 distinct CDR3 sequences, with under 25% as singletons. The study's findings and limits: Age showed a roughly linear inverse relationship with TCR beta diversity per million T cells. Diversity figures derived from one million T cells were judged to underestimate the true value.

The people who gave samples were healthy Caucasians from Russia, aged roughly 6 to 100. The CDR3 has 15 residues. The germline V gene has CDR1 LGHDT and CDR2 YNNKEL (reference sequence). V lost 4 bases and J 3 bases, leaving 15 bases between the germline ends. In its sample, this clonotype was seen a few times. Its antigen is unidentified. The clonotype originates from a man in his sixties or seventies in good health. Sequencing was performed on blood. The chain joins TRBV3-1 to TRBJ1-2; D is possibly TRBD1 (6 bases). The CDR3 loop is CASSLGSGADYGYTF. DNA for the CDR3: TGTGCCAGCAGCCTCGGGTCGGGGGCGGACTATGGCTACACCTTC.